The 18 T cell receptor beta chains below come from one sample, sequenced in a study of human T cells and chemical hapten exposure. TCRdb fed the RACE reads into MiXCR, producing one record per CDR3 protein. Counted here are about 110,000 distinct CDR3 sequences, approximately 12% occurring once; the ten biggest clones make up 1.5% to 2%. The time point denotes: pre-sensitization, week 0. Treatment noted: therapeutic diphenylcyclopropenone sensitization with weekly scalp DPC. The input for sequencing was whole blood, taken in connection with sensitization to the hapten diphenylcyclopropenone (DPC). The receptors were gathered from a woman between 50 and 59 years old with alopecia areata. Some clones in this sample may be carry-over from other donors' samples.

This clonotype was picked up a small number of times. The chain couples TRBV2 to TRBJ1-1, with a weak D call TRBD1 (5 bases). Germline V gives CDR1 SNHLY, CDR2 FYNNEI. V lost 10 bases and J 11 bases, leaving 20 bases between the germline ends. CDR3 size: 12 residues. The CDR3 DNA sequence: TGTGCCACCACCCGGGGCCAAACCCAGGCTTTCTTT. It is translated as CATTRGQTQAFF.

The chain combines TRBV7-2 with TRBJ1-5; tentative D call: TRBD1 (5 bases). The CDR3 spans 16 residues. CDR1 SGHTA and CDR2 FQGNSA come from the germline V gene. Trimming took off 2 bases at V and 1 base at J, with 12 bases between the two ends. The CDR3 spells CASSLWGSTSNQPQHF. As DNA, the CDR3 is TGTGCCAGCAGCTTATGGGGCAGCACGAGCAATCAGCCCCAGCATTTT.

The J gene is TRBJ1-1, the V gene TRBV2; 7 nucleotides match TRBD1. The CDR3 contains 14 residues. The germline V gene has CDR1 SNHLY and CDR2 FYNNEI. The trim removed 6 bases at V and 3 bases at J, leaving 7 bases unmatched. This chain's CDR3 is CASRSGQWDTEAFF. CDR3 DNA sequence: TGTGCCAGCAGGTCGGGACAGTGGGACACTGAAGCTTTCTTT.

This clonotype has at least ten counts. V usage is TRBV18 and J usage is TRBJ1-1; perhaps TRBD1 as D (6 bases). The germline V gene encodes CDR1 KGHSH and CDR2 LQKENI. V dropped 6 bases and J dropped 6 bases, with 20 bases sitting between them. The CDR3 totals 15 residues. The CDR3 is CASSLQQGGFAEAFF. The CDR3 DNA sequence: TGTGCCAGCTCCCTACAACAGGGAGGGTTCGCTGAAGCTTTCTTT.

The chain combines TRBV5-8 with TRBJ1-5; 7 bases align to TRBD1. V was pared by 0 bases and J by 0 bases, with 15 bases of the junction left unmatched. CDR3 length equals 20 residues. CDR1 and CDR2 (germline): SGHTS, YDEGEE. CDR3 loop: CASSLATGRATQYSNQPQHF. Here the CDR3 DNA reads TGTGCCAGCAGCTTGGCGACAGGGAGGGCAACCCAATATAGCAATCAGCCCCAGCATTTT.

This clonotype was seen a handful of times. The genes are TRBV18 and TRBJ2-1; D not certain. The germline V gene has CDR1 KGHSH and CDR2 LQKENI. The CDR3 extends over 14 amino acids. Trimming took 3 bases from V and 9 from J, leaving 15 bases between them. CDR3 region: CASSPPERASEQFF. CDR3 DNA: TGTGCCAGCTCACCGCCGGAAAGGGCCAGTGAGCAGTTCTTC.

The J gene is TRBJ2-2, the V gene TRBV18; 7 nucleotides line up with TRBD2. The CDR3 contains 15 residues. The V gene end was trimmed by 3 bases and the J gene end by 3 bases; junction bases not matched to a gene: 4. Germline V lookup: CDR1 KGHSH, CDR2 LQKENI. This chain's CDR3 is CASSPRTRDTGELFF. The CDR3 DNA reads as TGTGCCAGCTCACCTCGGACTAGAGACACCGGGGAGCTGTTTTTT. Looking up the rest from reference TRBV18 and TRBJ2-2 gives the full variable domain: NAGVMQNPRHLVRRRGQEARLRCSPMKGHSHVYWYRQLPEEGLKFMVYLQKENIIDESGMPKERFSAEFPKEGPSILRIQQVVRGDSAAYFCASSPRTRDTGELFFGEGSRLTVL.

The J gene is TRBJ2-1, the V gene TRBV11-3; TRBD2 matches 7 bases. V dropped 2 bases and J dropped 7; count of bases not matched to a gene: 11. The germline V gene has CDR1 SGHNT and CDR2 YENEEA. The CDR3 spans 16 residues. CDR3 residues: CASSLTRESYKNEQFF. The CDR3 DNA follows: TGTGCCAGCAGCTTAACGCGGGAGTCCTACAAGAATGAGCAGTTCTTC. The full variable domain, in which reference TRBV11-3 and TRBJ2-1 provide the parts outside the CDR3, is EAGVVQSPRYKIIEKKQPVAFWCNPISGHNTLYWYLQNLGQGPELLIRYENEEAVDDSQLPKDRFSAERLKGVDSTLKIQPAELGDSAVYLCASSLTRESYKNEQFFGPGTRLTVL.

V and J are TRBV11-2 and TRBJ2-7, with unresolved D. The CDR3 covers 14 residues. The V end lost 5 bases, the J end lost 0 bases, and 11 bases lay between the germline ends. CDR1 and CDR2 (germline): SGHAT, FQNNGV. CDR3 residues: CASSIGRSSYEQYF. The CDR3 DNA follows: TGTGCCAGCAGCATAGGCCGGAGCTCCTACGAGCAGTACTTC.

The chain recombines TRBV5-1 with TRBJ2-7; a possible D gene is TRBD2 (6 bases). This CDR3 is 14 amino acids long. Trimming cost V 3 bases and J 4 bases, with 14 bases left between them. Germline V lookup: CDR1 SGHRS, CDR2 YFSETQ. This chain's CDR3 is CASSSGGSIYEQYF. The CDR3 DNA follows: TGCGCCAGCAGCTCCGGAGGGTCAATATACGAGCAGTACTTC.

The genes are TRBV28 and TRBJ2-6; D gene unclear. The V end lost 2 bases, the J end lost 0 bases, and 8 bases lay between the germline ends. The V gene's germline CDR1 is MDHEN and CDR2 SYDVKM. The CDR3 spans 16 residues. The CDR3 is CASSLDLFSGANVLTF. The CDR3 DNA sequence: TGTGCCAGCAGTTTAGATCTGTTCTCTGGGGCCAACGTCCTGACTTTC. Full variable domain (outside the CDR3, taken from reference TRBV28 and TRBJ2-6): DVKVTQSSRYLVKRTGEKVFLECVQDMDHENMFWYRQDPGLGLRLIYFSYDVKMKEKGDIPEGYSVSREKKERFSLILESASTNQTSMYLCASSLDLFSGANVLTFGAGSRLTVL.

This clonotype was counted ten times or more. The rearrangement uses TRBV3-1 and TRBJ2-7; TRBD2 aligns across 9 bases. J was trimmed by 2 bases and V by 4 bases; bases with no gene match: 9. The CDR3 spans 16 residues. Per germline, CDR1 LGHDT and CDR2 YNNKEL (reference sequence). This CDR3 is CASSLIAGAFPYEQYF. In DNA, the CDR3 is TGTGCCAGCAGCCTAATAGCGGGAGCGTTCCCCTACGAGCAGTACTTC.

This clonotype was observed a handful of times. The chain is built from TRBV10-3 and TRBJ2-3; D possibly corresponds to TRBD2 (6 bases). The V gene's germline CDR1 is ENHRY and CDR2 SYGVKD. Trimming cost V 7 bases and J 2 bases, with 16 bases left between them. The CDR3 has 15 amino acids. In DNA, the CDR3 is TGTGCCATCAAAGGTCGGGACTTGTACACAGATACGCAGTATTTT. Protein sequence: CAIKGRDLYTDTQYF.

This clonotype showed up many times. The chain has TRBV18 and TRBJ1-5; D unclear. V was clipped by 3 bases and J by 1 base, with 7 bases between them. CDR3 length equals 14 residues. CDR1 is KGHSH and CDR2 is LQKENI in the germline V gene. For the CDR3, the DNA is TGTGCCAGCTCACCCGACTTGAGCAATCAGCCCCAGCATTTT. This encodes CASSPDLSNQPQHF.

The chain employs TRBV12-3 or TRBV12-4 and TRBJ1-2; TRBD1 aligns across 8 bases. There are 14 residues in the CDR3. Trimming removed 5 bases from V and 1 base from J; junction bases left unmatched: 3. CDR3 sequence: CASSTRGLNYGYTF. Here the CDR3 DNA reads TGTGCCAGCAGTACCAGGGGGCTTAACTATGGCTACACCTTC.

The chain links TRBV6-2 or TRBV6-3 to TRBJ2-1; 10 nucleotides agree with TRBD2. The CDR3 length is 18 residues. J was trimmed by 0 bases and V by 0 bases; bases with no gene match: 5. Germline V lookup: CDR1 MNHEY, CDR2 SVGEGT. The CDR3 reads CASSYSTSGVVSYNEQFF. The CDR3 DNA sequence: TGTGCCAGCAGTTACTCAACTAGCGGGGTAGTCTCCTACAATGAGCAGTTCTTC.

The chain is built from TRBV28 and TRBJ1-2, with 8 bases matching TRBD1. With V trimmed by 6 bases and J by 6 bases, 9 bases remained unmatched. This CDR3 has 14 amino acids. Germline values: CDR1 MDHEN, CDR2 SYDVKM. The CDR3 spells CASSPGQGRDGYTF. DNA of the CDR3: TGTGCCAGCAGCCCAGGACAGGGTCGGGATGGCTACACCTTC.

In this sample, this clonotype turned up a few times. The chain carries TRBV29-1 and TRBJ1-2; perhaps TRBD1 as D (6 bases). Trimming pared 6 bases from V and 10 bases from J, leaving 21 bases between. CDR3 length: 13 amino acids. Germline V gene lookup returns CDR1 SQVTM and CDR2 ANQGSEA. CDR3 coding DNA: TGCAGCGTCGCACCACTTCTCACAGGGCCCTACACCTTC. It translates to CSVAPLLTGPYTF.